This TCR beta chain stems from a study of blood T cell repertoires in COVID-19 (dated by TCRdb to the early 2020s). As for the study more broadly: Samples covering the acute and convalescent phases of COVID-19 were provided by collaborators in the United States, Italy and Spain. Subjects who had been exposed to COVID-19, were actively infected with it, or had recovered from it provided the deeply sampled blood TCRbeta repertoires that made up the dataset. The samples were drawn from two sources: the first 160 participants of the ongoing ImmuneRACE study, and 1,200 or so subjects contributed by 6 global collaborators. The repertoires were made available in a free public database intended to serve as a resource for research on the immune response to SARS-CoV-2. The prospective study material was composed of cDNA or gDNA derived from T cells, B-cell-depleted T cells, or PBMCs. Sample metadata almost always included a de-identified subject ID, COVID-19 status, age in years and sex. Where HLA class I and class II types were available, the types were taken from metadata supplied by the sample provider, not from assay-based typing. Here is what the overall study found, with its caveats: How much clinical and demographic metadata was included differed by source and by participant, and the metadata was provided uncurated.

Collaborating institutions collected whole blood in K2EDTA tubes following their own protocols. For TCRbeta analysis, collaborator samples were shipped as frozen whole blood, as isolated PBMCs, or as DNA extracted from either sample type. The CDR3 covers 15 residues, taking in both the cysteine and the phenylalanine. CDR3 DNA only is kept here, 45 bases in frame from base 1. V lost 5 bases and J lost 4 bases; the stretch between them is 15 bases long. The germline V gene (reference sequence) gives CDR1 as LNHDA and CDR2 as SQIVND. This clone is a singleton in its sample. Its antigen remains unidentified. No base qualities exist here, and no much larger clone lies one base off it. The immunoSEQ Assay, a bias-controlled multiplex PCR, was used to amplify TCRbeta CDR3 regions from genomic DNA. As for the original processing: Nucleated cell counts per sample were estimated from amplification of reference gene primers within the assay. Sequence reads were collapsed and filtered to measure the absolute abundance of every unique TCRbeta CDR3 rearrangement. For each sample, productive Simpson clonality was calculated by taking the square root of Simpson's diversity index across productive rearrangements. The source is immuneACCESS, and TCRdb retained only in-frame sequences with V and J called. Part of the clones is not carried over; for the studies checked, unresolved V genes explain less than half of this, and the remainder is unexplained. The V and J calls and the clone size are those of that table, but D and trimming were determined from the DNA. A total of 200,000 to 250,000 clones appear in this sample, 82% of them only once. The ten largest clones represent 3.6% of the sample.

The sequence was obtained from a woman of 80 years or more with acute or convalescent COVID-19. The sequenced sample was peripheral blood. This chain joins TRBV19 to TRBJ1-3; TRBD1 might be the D gene, on 5 matching bases. The DNA reads TGTGCCAGTAGTTTACAGGATTATTCCGGAAACACCATATATTTT. It translates as CASSLQDYSGNTIYF.